This entry features one TCR beta chain sequence. The sample is drawn from a study of blood T cell repertoires in COVID-19. Study background: The origin of the acute and convalescent COVID-19 samples was the United States, Italy and Spain. In each case, the material was cDNA or gDNA derived from T cells, B-cell-depleted T cells, or PBMCs.

Germline values: CDR1 LGHNA, CDR2 YNFKEQ. V dropped 2 bases and J dropped 0; count of bases not matched to a gene: 6. The CDR3 has 17 amino acids. Libraries were prepared by immunoSEQ multiplex PCR; TCRdb keeps only in-frame clonotypes and omits some of them. The table includes roughly 140,000 clones, 65% to 90% detected once. What was sequenced was peripheral blood. The rearrangement uses TRBV4-2 and TRBJ2-3; 9 positions match TRBD2. This receptor was taken from a human donor in a cohort sampled during active COVID-19. The DNA for the CDR3 is TGTGCCAGCAGCCAACGGACTAGCGTGACTAGCACAGATACGCAGTATTTT. Protein sequence: CASSQRTSVTSTDTQYF.